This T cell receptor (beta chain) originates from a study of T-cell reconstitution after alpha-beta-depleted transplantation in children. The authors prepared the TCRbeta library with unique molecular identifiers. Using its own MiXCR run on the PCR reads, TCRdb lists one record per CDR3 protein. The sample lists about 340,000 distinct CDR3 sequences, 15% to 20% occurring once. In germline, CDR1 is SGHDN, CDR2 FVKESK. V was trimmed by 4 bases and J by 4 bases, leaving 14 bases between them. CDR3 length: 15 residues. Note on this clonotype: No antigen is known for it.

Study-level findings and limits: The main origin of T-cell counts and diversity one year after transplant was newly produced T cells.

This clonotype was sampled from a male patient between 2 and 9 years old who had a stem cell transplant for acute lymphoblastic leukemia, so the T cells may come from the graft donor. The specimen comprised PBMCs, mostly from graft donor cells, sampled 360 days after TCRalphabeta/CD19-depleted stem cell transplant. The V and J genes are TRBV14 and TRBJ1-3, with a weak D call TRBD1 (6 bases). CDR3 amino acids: CASSPSQGYGNTIYF. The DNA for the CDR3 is TGTGCCAGCAGCCCCTCCCAGGGGTACGGAAACACCATATATTTT.